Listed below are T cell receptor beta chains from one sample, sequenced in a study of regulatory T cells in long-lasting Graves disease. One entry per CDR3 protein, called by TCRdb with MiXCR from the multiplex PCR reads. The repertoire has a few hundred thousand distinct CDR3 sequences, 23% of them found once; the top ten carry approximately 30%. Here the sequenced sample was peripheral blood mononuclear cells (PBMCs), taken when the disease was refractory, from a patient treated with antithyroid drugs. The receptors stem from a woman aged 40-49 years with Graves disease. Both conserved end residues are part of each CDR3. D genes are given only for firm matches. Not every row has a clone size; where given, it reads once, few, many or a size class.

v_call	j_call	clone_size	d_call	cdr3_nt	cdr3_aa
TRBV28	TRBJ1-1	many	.	TGTGCCAGCAGTTTAATCGGAAACACTGAAGCTTTCTTT	CASSLIGNTEAFF
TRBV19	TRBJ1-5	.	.	TGTGCCGCCCAAGGACGGAGCAATCAGCCCCAGCATTTT	CAAQGRSNQPQHF
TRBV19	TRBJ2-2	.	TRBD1	TGTGCCAGTAGTACCCTTGACAGGGGTGCCACCGGGGAGCTGTTTTTT	CASSTLDRGATGELFF
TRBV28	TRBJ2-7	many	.	TGTGCCAGCAGGCGGGACAACCAATACGAGCAGTACTTC	CASRRDNQYEQYF
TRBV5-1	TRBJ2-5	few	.	TGCGCCAGCAGCTTAGGACAGGGAGGGTTTCGGCAAGAGACCCAGTACTTC	CASSLGQGGFRQETQYF
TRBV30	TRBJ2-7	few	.	TGTGCCTGGAGTCGAGGGAACTACGAGCAGTACTTC	CAWSRGNYEQYF
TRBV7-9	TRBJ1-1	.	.	TGTGCCAGCAGCTTAGTACAGGGAAACACTGAAGCTTTCTTT	CASSLVQGNTEAFF
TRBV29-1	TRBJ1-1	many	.	TGCAGCGGATCAATTCCCGGGGGCACTGAAGCTTTCTTT	CSGSIPGGTEAFF
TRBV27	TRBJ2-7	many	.	TGTGCCAGCAGTCAGGGGCCTTACCCCTACGAGCAGTACTTC	CASSQGPYPYEQYF
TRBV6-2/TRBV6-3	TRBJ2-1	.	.	TGTGCCAGCAGTTACGGTAGTGGCGGGCAGTTCTTC	CASSYGSGGQFF
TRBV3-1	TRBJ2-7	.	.	TGTGCCAGCAGCCAAGATCATAAGGGTATCACCTACGAGCAGTACTTC	CASSQDHKGITYEQYF
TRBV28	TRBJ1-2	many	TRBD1	TGTGCCAGCACCGGGACAGCCAAGCCTTACTATGGCTACACCTTC	CASTGTAKPYYGYTF
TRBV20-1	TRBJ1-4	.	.	TGCAGTGCTAGCGATAATGAAAAACTGTTTTTT	CSASDNEKLFF
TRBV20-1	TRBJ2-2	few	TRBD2	TGCAGTGCCAAGGGACTACCGCTAAATGGCGGGGAGCTGTTTTTT	CSAKGLPLNGGELFF
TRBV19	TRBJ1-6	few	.	TGTGCCAGTAGTAGGACGGGTGGTTCACCCCTCCACTTT	CASSRTGGSPLHF
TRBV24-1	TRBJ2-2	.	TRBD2	TGTGCCACCAGTGACCCCCCATTTACTAGCGGGAGTCGTACCGGGGAGCTGTTTTTT	CATSDPPFTSGSRTGELFF
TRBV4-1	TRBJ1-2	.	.	TGCGCCAGCAGCCAAGTGACTCGGAACTATGGCTACACCTTC	CASSQVTRNYGYTF
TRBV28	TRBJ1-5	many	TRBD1	TGTGCCAGCAGGGCCGGGACAGGGGGGAATCAGCCCCAGCATTTT	CASRAGTGGNQPQHF
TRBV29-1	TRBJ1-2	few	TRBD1	TGCAGCGTTGGGGGGGGACAGGAGAGAGATGGCTACACCTTC	CSVGGGQERDGYTF
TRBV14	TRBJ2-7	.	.	TGTGCCAGCAGCCAAGTTGGATACAGCTCTACCGCCTACGAGCAGTACTTC	CASSQVGYSSTAYEQYF
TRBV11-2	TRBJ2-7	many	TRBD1	TGTGCCAGCAGCTTCTCAGGGACAGGGCGATACGAGCAGTACTTC	CASSFSGTGRYEQYF
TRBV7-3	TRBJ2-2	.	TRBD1	TGTGCCAGCAGCCGACAGGGAAGAAGCACCGGGGAGCTGTCTTTT	CASSRQGRSTGELSF
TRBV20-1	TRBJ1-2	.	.	TGCAGTGCTAGGGGGGGGCAAACTAACTATGGCTACACCTTC	CSARGGQTNYGYTF
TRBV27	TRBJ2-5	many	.	TGTGCCAGCAGCCCTACAGGGCGGCTCGGGGAGACCCAGTACTTC	CASSPTGRLGETQYF
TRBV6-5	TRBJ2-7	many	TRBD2	TGTGCCAGCAGTTACTGGACTAGCGGGAGGAAAATCGAGCAGTACTTC	CASSYWTSGRKIEQYF
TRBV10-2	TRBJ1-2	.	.	TGCGCCAGCAGGGACAGATCCCATGGCTACACCTTC	CASRDRSHGYTF
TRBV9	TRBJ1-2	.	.	TGTGCCAGCAGCCTAGGAACTCATGGCTACACCTTC	CASSLGTHGYTF